These 17 T cell receptor beta chains were sequenced from one sample in a study of blood T cell repertoires in COVID-19. The protocol was immunoSEQ multiplex PCR, while the TCRdb copy is restricted to in-frame clones and leaves out a portion. The table has approximately 300,000 clones, 90% seen once. The specimen sequenced was peripheral blood. These receptors originate from a woman aged 35 to 49 with COVID-19, enrolled during active disease.

J is TRBJ2-7 and V is TRBV5-1, with a possible D match to TRBD1 (5 bases). The V end lost 0 bases, the J end lost 0 bases, and 10 bases lay between the germline ends. The CDR3 length is 15 residues. Germline assignment: CDR1 SGHRS and CDR2 YFSETQ. The CDR3 loop reads CASSLAWGSSYEQYF. The CDR3 DNA follows: TGCGCCAGCAGCTTGGCCTGGGGCAGCTCCTACGAGCAGTACTTC.

The V call is TRBV6-5, the J call TRBJ2-7; 7 nucleotides align to TRBD1. CDR1 and CDR2 from the germline V gene are MNHEY and SVGAGI. V gave up 6 bases and J gave up 3 bases; unmatched junction bases: 5. The CDR3 has 13 amino acids. The CDR3 loop is CASRDRQGYEQYF. The CDR3 DNA sequence: TGTGCCAGCAGGGATCGACAGGGCTACGAGCAGTACTTC.

The sample holds a few counts of this clone. V is TRBV19 and J is TRBJ1-6; maybe TRBD1 (5 bases). The V end lost 2 bases, the J end lost 7 bases, and 15 bases lay between the germline ends. This CDR3 spans 16 amino acids. Per germline, CDR1 LNHDA and CDR2 SQIVND (reference sequence). CDR3 bases: TGTGCCAGTAGTATACCAACCGGGGGAAAGAATTCACCCCTCCACTTT. Translation: CASSIPTGGKNSPLHF.

This chain links TRBV3-1 (or the pseudogene TRBV3-2) with TRBJ2-5; D is possibly TRBD2 (6 bases). V lost 1 base and J lost 0, with 33 bases in between. The CDR3 contains 23 residues. Per the germline V gene, CDR1 is LGHDT and CDR2 is YNNKEL (reference sequence). CDR3 region: CASSQAFGGDSLSGLRNQETQYF. In DNA form, the CDR3 reads TGTGCCAGCAGCCAAGCCTTTGGAGGGGACTCGTTAAGCGGGCTTCGGAACCAAGAGACCCAGTACTTC.

This sequence joins TRBV7-9 and TRBJ1-1; maybe TRBD1 (6 bases). Trimming left V 5 bases short and J 4 bases short, with 11 bases between. Germline values: CDR1 SEHNR, CDR2 FQNEAQ (reference sequence). The length of the CDR3 is 13 residues. The CDR3: CASSGQGGTEAFF. The CDR3 region has the DNA TGTGCCAGCAGCGGACAAGGGGGCACTGAAGCTTTCTTT.

This clone has only one observation. The J gene is TRBJ2-5, the V gene TRBV7-2; 15 positions agree with TRBD2. The ends lost 5 bases at V and 1 base at J; junction bases unmatched: 8. Germline V gene data show CDR1 as SGHTA and CDR2 as FQGNSA. The CDR3 has 18 residues. CDR3 region: CASSPERTSGRAQETQYF. The CDR3 coding sequence is TGTGCCAGCAGCCCTGAACGGACTAGCGGGAGGGCCCAAGAGACCCAGTACTTC. Based on the CDR3 plus reference TRBV7-2 and TRBJ2-5, the full variable domain is GAGVSQSPSNKVTEKGKDVELRCDPISGHTALYWYRQSLGQGLEFLIYFQGNSAPDKSGLPSDRFSAERTGGSVSTLTIQRTQQEDSAVYLCASSPERTSGRAQETQYFGPGTRLLVL.

The chain carries TRBV10-3 and TRBJ1-3; 10 bases fit TRBD1. Germline V gene lookup returns CDR1 ENHRY and CDR2 SYGVKD. The CDR3 contains 15 residues. The V segment lost 3 bases and the J segment 3 bases; nucleotides outside the gene matches: 2. In nucleotides, the CDR3 is TGTGCCATCAGTGAAGGACAGGGGGATGGAAACACCATATATTTT. It is translated as CAISEGQGDGNTIYF.

V is TRBV6-5 and J is TRBJ2-7; TRBD1 matches 8 bases. V lost 6 bases and J lost 2; bases outside the gene matches: 9. The CDR3 length is 15 residues. Germline loops: CDR1 MNHEY, CDR2 SVGAGI. CDR3 sequence (DNA): TGTGCCAGCAGGTTGGGACAGGTCAAACCCTACGAGCAGTACTTC. This translates into CASRLGQVKPYEQYF.

J is TRBJ1-2 and V is TRBV6-5; D is unresolved. Germline CDR1 reads MNHEY; CDR2 reads SVGAGI. CDR3 length: 15 residues. Trimming shortened V by 6 bases and J by 1 base, and 15 bases separated the two germline ends. This CDR3 is CASRGGGADNYGYTF. Here the CDR3 DNA reads TGTGCCAGCAGAGGCGGCGGCGCTGATAACTATGGCTACACCTTC.

The chain has TRBV9 and TRBJ2-1; 7 bases fit TRBD2. This CDR3 comprises 13 residues. Germline trimming cut 5 bases from V and 3 bases from J; bases unmatched to any gene: 2. CDR1 and CDR2 from the germline V gene are SGDLS and YYNGEE. CDR3 amino acids: CASSGTNYNEQFF. CDR3 DNA sequence: TGTGCCAGCAGTGGGACTAACTACAATGAGCAGTTCTTC.

The chain has TRBV5-6 and TRBJ1-5, with 10 bases that match TRBD1. Germline V gene sequence: CDR1 SGHDT, CDR2 YYEEEE. V shed 1 base, J shed 4 bases, and the junction held 2 bases outside the gene matches. The CDR3 is made up of 15 amino acids. The CDR3 DNA is TGTGCCAGCAGCTTGTGGGGACAGGGGAATCAGCCCCAGCATTTT. It yields the protein CASSLWGQGNQPQHF.

The rearrangement joins TRBV2 to TRBJ1-1, with D maybe TRBD1 (6 bases). Germline V gene data show CDR1 as SNHLY and CDR2 as FYNNEI. The CDR3 is 12 residues long. The ends were cut back, 5 bases at V and 11 bases at J, with 15 bases in the middle. In DNA, the CDR3 is TGTGCCAGCAGTCGGCCAGGGGTTGAGGCTTTCTTT. Its protein product is CASSRPGVEAFF.

This clone appeared once. The chain carries TRBV19 and TRBJ1-1, with D perhaps TRBD1 (5 bases). The CDR3 totals 15 residues. CDR1 is LNHDA and CDR2 is SQIVND in the germline V gene (reference sequence). The V end lost 2 bases, the J end lost 0 bases, and 10 bases lay between the germline ends. CDR3: CASSITTGMNTEAFF. Written as DNA, the CDR3 is TGTGCCAGTAGTATAACTACAGGTATGAACACTGAAGCTTTCTTT.

CDR3 amino acids: CASRPGLAYNEQFF. In DNA, the CDR3 is TGTGCCAGCAGGCCGGGACTAGCCTACAATGAGCAGTTCTTC. The chain links TRBV13 to TRBJ2-1; TRBD2 agrees at 8 bases. The CDR3 totals 14 residues. Unmatched junction bases numbered 3, after V lost 6 bases and J lost 2 bases. The germline CDR1 and CDR2 sequences are PRHDT and FYEKMQ (reference sequence).

V gene TRBV6-5 combines with J gene TRBJ2-3; D is ambiguous. The CDR3 sequence is 12 residues long. Germline lookup yields CDR1 MNHEY and CDR2 SVGAGI. V was pared by 7 bases and J by 1 base, with 6 bases between. Written as DNA, the CDR3 is TGTGCCAGCATGGCGGGCACAGATACGCAGTATTTT. It yields the protein CASMAGTDTQYF.

The CDR3 nucleotides read TGTGCCAGCAGTTTAGCTGGGGGCCAGAACACTGAAGCTTTCTTT. Its translation: CASSLAGGQNTEAFF. This chain uses TRBV28 with TRBJ1-1; maybe TRBD1 (6 bases). V was pared by 2 bases and J by 1 base, with 11 bases between. The germline V gene has CDR1 MDHEN and CDR2 SYDVKM. The CDR3 length is 15 residues. The full variable domain, completed using reference TRBV28 and TRBJ1-1, is DVKVTQSSRYLVKRTGEKVFLECVQDMDHENMFWYRQDPGLGLRLIYFSYDVKMKEKGDIPEGYSVSREKKERFSLILESASTNQTSMYLCASSLAGGQNTEAFFGQGTRLTVV.

The rearrangement uses TRBV29-1 and TRBJ1-2; D is uncertain. The ends were cut back, 4 bases at V and 4 bases at J, with 7 bases in the middle. This CDR3 contains 11 residues. Germline lookup yields CDR1 SQVTM and CDR2 ANQGSEA. DNA for the CDR3: TGCAGCGTTGGGGCCGGCTATGGCTACACCTTC. Translating it yields CSVGAGYGYTF. The full variable domain, rest sourced from reference TRBV29-1 and TRBJ1-2, is SAVISQKPSRDICQRGTSLTIQCQVDSQVTMMFWYRQQPGQSLTLIATANQGSEATYESGFVIDKFPISRPNLTFSTLTVSNMSPEDSSIYLCSVGAGYGYTFGSGTRLTVV.